The clone carrying this T cell receptor beta chain was observed once. These data originate in a study of sequential checkpoint blockade in melanoma. Study details: First-line arms were nivolumab then ipilimumab, or the reverse, randomized 1:1. Both treatment sequences were followed by maintenance nivolumab.

This CDR3 region has 13 residues. Germline V lookup: CDR1 MNHEY, CDR2 SVGAGI. The V end lost 1 base, the J end lost 4 bases, and 8 bases lay between the germline ends. Measured with immunoSEQ multiplex PCR; TCRdb has only the in-frame clones, and not every one. The data contain roughly 9,300 clones, about 80% of them singletons. Treatment indicated: randomized to nivolumab then ipilimumab (arm A) or the reverse (arm B). PBMC sorting kept live CD3+CD8+ cells without CD19 or CD56. The sample consisted of CD8+ T cells sorted from blood (inferred from file names), taken from a patient given nivolumab and ipilimumab in sequence. The sequence derives from a human donor with melanoma. The V call is TRBV6-5, the J call TRBJ2-7; D possibly corresponds to TRBD1 (6 bases). This CDR3 is CASSYLQGYEQYF. Written as DNA, the CDR3 is TGTGCCAGCAGTTACTTACAGGGATACGAGCAGTACTTC.